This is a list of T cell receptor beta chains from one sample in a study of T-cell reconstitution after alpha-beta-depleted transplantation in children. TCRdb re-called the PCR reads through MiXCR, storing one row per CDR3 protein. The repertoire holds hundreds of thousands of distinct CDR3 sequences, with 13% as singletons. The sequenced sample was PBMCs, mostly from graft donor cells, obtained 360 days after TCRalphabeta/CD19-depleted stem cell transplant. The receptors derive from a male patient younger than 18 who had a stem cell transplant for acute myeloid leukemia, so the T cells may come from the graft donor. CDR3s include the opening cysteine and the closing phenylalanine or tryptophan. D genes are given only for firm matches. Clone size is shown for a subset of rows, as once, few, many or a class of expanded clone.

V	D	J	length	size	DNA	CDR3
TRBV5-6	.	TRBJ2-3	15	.	TGTGCCAGCAGCTTGGGGAGCCGACTCACAGATACGCAGTATTTT	CASSLGSRLTDTQYF
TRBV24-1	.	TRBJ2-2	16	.	TGTGCCACCAGTGATATTCCAGGGTCGAACACCGGGGAGCTGTTTTTT	CATSDIPGSNTGELFF
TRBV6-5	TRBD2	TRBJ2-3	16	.	TGTGCCAGCAGTTTCCTGGGGGGTGCTAGCGGGCTAACGCAGTATTTT	CASSFLGGASGLTQYF
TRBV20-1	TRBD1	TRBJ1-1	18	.	TGCAGTGCTAGGAGGGGGCCAGGGGTCCCTCCGCTGAACACTGAAGCTTTCTTT	CSARRGPGVPPLNTEAFF
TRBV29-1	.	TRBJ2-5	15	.	TGCAGCGTTGAAGGGGCGACGGGACGGGAAGAGACCCAGTACTTC	CSVEGATGREETQYF
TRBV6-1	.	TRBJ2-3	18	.	TGTGCCAGCTCCAGACCGGGACTCCCAACAAGAGCCACAGATACGCAGTATTTT	CASSRPGLPTRATDTQYF
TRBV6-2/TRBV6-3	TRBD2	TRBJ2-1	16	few	TGTGCCAGCTATTGGACTAGCGGGAGTTTGGACAATGAGCAGTTCTTC	CASYWTSGSLDNEQFF
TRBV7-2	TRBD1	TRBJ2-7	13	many	TGTGCCAGCAGCTTTGCGAAGACAGGGGCTGAGCACTTC	CASSFAKTGAEHF
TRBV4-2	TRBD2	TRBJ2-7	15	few	TGTGCCAGCAGCCCTGGACCGAGCGGGAGAAAAGAGCAGTACTTC	CASSPGPSGRKEQYF
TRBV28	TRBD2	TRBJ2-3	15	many	TGTGCCAGCAGTTTTAGCGGGAGAGGGGCAGATACGCAGTATTTT	CASSFSGRGADTQYF
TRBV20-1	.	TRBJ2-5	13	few	TGCAGTGCTAGAGTGGCTAGCTTGGAGACCCAGTACTTC	CSARVASLETQYF
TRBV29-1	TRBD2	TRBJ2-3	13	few	TGCAGCGTTTTGGGCGGGAGGGGGGATACGCAGTATTTT	CSVLGGRGDTQYF
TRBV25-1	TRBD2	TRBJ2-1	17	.	TGTGCCAGCAGTCGCACTAGCGGAAAGAGCTCCTACAATGAGCAGTTCTTC	CASSRTSGKSSYNEQFF
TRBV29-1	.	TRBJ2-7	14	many	TGCAGCGTTGAAGGGGGCAGTAGCTCCTACGAGCAGTACTTC	CSVEGGSSSYEQYF
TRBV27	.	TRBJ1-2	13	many	TGTGCCAGCAGTTCGACGCGGGCCCTCGACTACACCTTC	CASSSTRALDYTF
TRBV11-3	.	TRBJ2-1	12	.	TGTGCCAGCAGCTTAAATCTAAATGAGCAGTTCTTC	CASSLNLNEQFF
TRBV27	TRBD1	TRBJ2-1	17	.	TGTGCCAGCAGTTTCCTTCTAAGACAGGGCGGTAGCAATGAGCAGTTCTTC	CASSFLLRQGGSNEQFF
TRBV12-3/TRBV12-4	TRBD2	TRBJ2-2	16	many	TGTGCCAGCACCCCGATACTAGCGGGAGACACCGGGGAGCTGTTTTTT	CASTPILAGDTGELFF
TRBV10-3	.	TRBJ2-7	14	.	TGTGCCATCAGTGAGTCGAAGGCAGGCGGCGAGCAGTACTTC	CAISESKAGGEQYF
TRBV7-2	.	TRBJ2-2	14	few	TGTGCCAGCAGACCTGACGGACTAAACGGGGAGCTGTTTTTT	CASRPDGLNGELFF
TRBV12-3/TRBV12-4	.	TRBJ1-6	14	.	TGTGCCAGCAACCAGGGTCCCTATAATTCACCCCTCCACTTT	CASNQGPYNSPLHF
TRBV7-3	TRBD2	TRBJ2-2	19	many	TGTGCCAGCAGCTTAACGGTGGGGCTAGCGGGAGGATATGCCGGGGAGCTGTTTTTT	CASSLTVGLAGGYAGELFF
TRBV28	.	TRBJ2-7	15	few	TGTGCCAGCAGCCCCAGATCTTTCGACAGGTCCGAGCAGTACTTC	CASSPRSFDRSEQYF
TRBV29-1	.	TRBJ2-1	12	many	TGCAGCGTTGATTTGTCCTACAATGAGCAGTTCTTC	CSVDLSYNEQFF
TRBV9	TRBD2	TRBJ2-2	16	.	TGTGCCAGCAGCGTACAAGCGGGAAGGGAAACCGGGGAGCTGTTTTTT	CASSVQAGRETGELFF
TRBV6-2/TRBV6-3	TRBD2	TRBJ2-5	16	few	TGTGCCAGCAGTTCAACTAGCGGGTCCCTCAGAAAGACCCAGTACTTC	CASSSTSGSLRKTQYF